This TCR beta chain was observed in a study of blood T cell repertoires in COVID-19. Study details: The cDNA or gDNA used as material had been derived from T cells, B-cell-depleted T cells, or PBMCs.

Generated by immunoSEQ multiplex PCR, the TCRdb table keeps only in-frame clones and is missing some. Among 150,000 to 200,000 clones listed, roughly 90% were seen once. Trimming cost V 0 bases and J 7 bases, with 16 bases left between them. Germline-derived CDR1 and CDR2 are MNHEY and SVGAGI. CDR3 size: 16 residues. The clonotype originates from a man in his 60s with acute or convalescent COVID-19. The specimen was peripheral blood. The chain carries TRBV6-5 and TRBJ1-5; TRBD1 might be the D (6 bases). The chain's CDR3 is CASSYSGRGAAQPQHF. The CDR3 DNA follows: TGTGCCAGCAGTTACTCGGGCAGGGGAGCAGCCCAGCCCCAGCATTTT.